This entry lists 31 T cell receptor beta chains sequenced from one sample in a study of human T cells and chemical hapten exposure. TCRdb used MiXCR to reprocess the RACE reads, holding one entry per CDR3 protein. The sample includes 70,000 to 90,000 distinct CDR3 sequences, approximately 11% of them seen just once. Time point described: patch test 3, about 24 weeks after DPC sensitization. Treatment here: therapeutic diphenylcyclopropenone sensitization with weekly scalp DPC. The material was whole blood, obtained in connection with sensitization to the hapten diphenylcyclopropenone (DPC). These receptors came from a woman between 50 and 59 years old with alopecia areata. Some clones in this sample may be carry-over from other donors' samples.

This chain links TRBV5-1 with TRBJ2-3; D not certain. Trimming stripped 0 bases from V and 8 bases from J, with 4 bases between. Germline V gene lookup returns CDR1 SGHRS and CDR2 YFSETQ. The CDR3 sequence is 11 residues long. The CDR3 loop is CASSLDVTQYF. Here the CDR3 DNA reads TGCGCCAGCAGCTTGGATGTTACGCAGTATTTT.

J is TRBJ2-2 and V is TRBV19; tentative D call: TRBD1 (6 bases). The V gene lost 4 bases and the J gene lost 6 bases, with 9 bases spanning the gap. Germline lookup yields CDR1 LNHDA and CDR2 SQIVND (reference sequence). This CDR3 contains 13 residues. CDR3 sequence reads: CASSTGVPGELFF. DNA of the CDR3: TGTGCCAGTAGTACAGGGGTTCCCGGGGAGCTGTTTTTT.

The sample holds a few counts of this clonotype. V gene TRBV6-2 or TRBV6-3 combines with J gene TRBJ2-1; 7 bases map to TRBD1. Germline values: CDR1 MNHEY, CDR2 SVGEGT. The CDR3 is 15 amino acids. V gave up 5 bases and J gave up 6 bases; unmatched junction bases: 10. CDR3 sequence (DNA): TGTGCCAGCAGTCTTCCCCCGGACAGGTCCAATGAGCAGTTCTTC. This sequence encodes CASSLPPDRSNEQFF.

This clonotype came up many times. The rearrangement joins TRBV20-1 to TRBJ2-4; 13 nucleotides line up with TRBD2. CDR3 size: 15 residues. Germline V gene sequence: CDR1 DFQATT, CDR2 SNEGSKA (reference sequence). Trimming cost V 5 bases and J 4 bases; bases outside gene matches: 5. Written as DNA, the CDR3 is TGCAGTGCTCATAGACTAGCGGGAGGTAAAAACATTCAGTACTTC. Translation gives CSAHRLAGGKNIQYF.

The chain couples TRBV28 to TRBJ1-5; tentative D call: TRBD1 (6 bases). The CDR3 runs to 14 residues. V lost 6 bases, J lost 3 bases, and 12 bases lay in between. CDR1 is MDHEN and CDR2 is SYDVKM in the germline V gene. The CDR3 DNA follows: TGTGCCAGCAGAGAACAGGGTGTCAATCAGCCCCAGCATTTT. Encoded protein: CASREQGVNQPQHF. Looking up the rest from reference TRBV28 and TRBJ1-5 gives the full variable domain: DVKVTQSSRYLVKRTGEKVFLECVQDMDHENMFWYRQDPGLGLRLIYFSYDVKMKEKGDIPEGYSVSREKKERFSLILESASTNQTSMYLCASREQGVNQPQHFGDGTRLSIL.

This clonotype was recorded many times. The chain employs TRBV29-1 and TRBJ2-1; 8 positions agree with TRBD2. V dropped 4 bases and J dropped 3; count of bases not matched to a gene: 5. Per germline, CDR1 SQVTM and CDR2 ANQGSEA. This CDR3 is 14 amino acids long. CDR3 in DNA: TGCAGCGTTGGGCGGGAGGCTTTCTACAATGAGCAGTTCTTC. Protein product: CSVGREAFYNEQFF.

The chain joins TRBV6-5 to TRBJ2-2; 13 bases are a match to TRBD2. V gave up 7 bases and J gave up 1 base; unmatched junction bases: 6. Germline assignment: CDR1 MNHEY and CDR2 SVGAGI. The CDR3 runs to 17 residues. The CDR3 nucleotides are TGTGCCAGCACCTCTAGACTAGCGGGAGGGAACACCGGGGAGCTGTTTTTT. Its translation: CASTSRLAGGNTGELFF.

This chain joins TRBV3-1 and TRBJ2-7; 7 bases align to TRBD1. The CDR3 is 12 residues long. The V and J ends lost 4 bases and 11 bases, in that order; junction bases with no gene match: 8. The V gene's germline CDR1 is LGHDT and CDR2 YNNKEL (reference sequence). CDR3 sequence (DNA): TGTGCCAGCAGCCGTATGGACGACAGGGAGTACTTC. This codes for CASSRMDDREYF.

CDR3 DNA sequence: TGTGCCAGCAGTGAAGAGGGAGGGGCTTACGAGCAGTACTTC. Amino acid sequence: CASSEEGGAYEQYF. V and J are TRBV2 and TRBJ2-7, with 7 bases lining up with TRBD2. V lost 1 base to trimming and J lost 4 bases; unmatched junction nucleotides: 4. The germline gives CDR1 SNHLY, CDR2 FYNNEI. The CDR3 sequence is 14 residues long.

The chain combines TRBV20-1 with TRBJ1-5; D gene uncertain. V was trimmed by 6 bases and J by 4 bases, leaving 10 bases between them. Germline CDR1 is DFQATT and CDR2 is SNEGSKA (reference sequence). CDR3 length equals 12 residues. The CDR3 DNA sequence: TGCAGTGCCGAACTAGGGAATCAGCCCCAGCATTTT. Translation: CSAELGNQPQHF.

CDR3 sequence reads: CASSHTTRGSGSQETQYF. The CDR3, as DNA: TGTGCCAGCAGCCACACAACTCGGGGGAGCGGGTCCCAAGAGACCCAGTACTTC. The chain carries TRBV3-1 and TRBJ2-5; D perhaps matches TRBD2 (6 bases). The CDR3 runs to 18 residues. Between the trimmed V and J ends, which lost 3 bases and 1 base, there was a span of 21 bases. Germline V gives CDR1 LGHDT, CDR2 YNNKEL (reference sequence).

This clonotype was counted a few times. The V gene is TRBV20-1, the J gene TRBJ2-3; a possible D gene is TRBD2 (5 bases). This CDR3 spans 13 amino acids. From germline, CDR1 is DFQATT and CDR2 SNEGSKA (reference sequence). The V and J ends lost 3 bases and 5 bases respectively, with 12 bases between them. DNA for the CDR3: TGCAGTGCTAGGAGGACTGGGGTAGATACGCAGTATTTT. Translated: CSARRTGVDTQYF.

This clonotype was picked up a small number of times. J is TRBJ2-5 and V is TRBV5-1, with 7 bases fitting TRBD2. J was trimmed by 4 bases and V by 7 bases; bases with no gene match: 7. This CDR3 is built from 13 residues. Germline V gene sequence: CDR1 SGHRS, CDR2 YFSETQ. The CDR3 region is CASSGEGGETQYF. The DNA for the CDR3 is TGCGCCAGCTCGGGGGAGGGTGGAGAGACCCAGTACTTC.

A remark on this clonotype: Relative to the germline gene, one junction end is altered; a read error may explain this. The chain employs TRBV11-1 and TRBJ1-2; D may be TRBD1 (6 bases). Looked up from germline, CDR1 is SGHAT and CDR2 is FQDESV (reference sequence). CDR3 size: 14 residues. For the CDR3, the DNA is TGTACCAGCAGCCACCGGGACAATGGCTATGGCTACACCTTC. It translates to CTSSHRDNGYGYTF.

The chain employs TRBV28 and TRBJ2-1, with D possibly TRBD1 on 5 matching bases. The CDR3 loop spans 14 amino acids. Germline values: CDR1 MDHEN, CDR2 SYDVKM. The germline V and J ends were trimmed by 7 bases and 6 bases, with 16 bases remaining between them. In DNA form, the CDR3 reads TGTGCCAGCATCACCCACGCAGGGTCCAATGAGCAGTTCTTC. The encoded protein is CASITHAGSNEQFF. Full variable domain (missing parts from reference TRBV28 and TRBJ2-1): DVKVTQSSRYLVKRTGEKVFLECVQDMDHENMFWYRQDPGLGLRLIYFSYDVKMKEKGDIPEGYSVSREKKERFSLILESASTNQTSMYLCASITHAGSNEQFFGPGTRLTVL.

The chain combines TRBV29-1 with TRBJ2-5, with TRBD2 identical over 15 bases. In germline, CDR1 is SQVTM, CDR2 ANQGSEA. V was clipped by 5 bases and J by 5 bases; unmatched bases: 12. The CDR3 covers 17 residues. The chain's CDR3 is CSVRGLAGGLSTETQYF. Written as DNA, the CDR3 is TGCAGCGTTAGGGGACTAGCGGGAGGACTAAGCACGGAGACCCAGTACTTC. The full variable domain, rest sourced from reference TRBV29-1 and TRBJ2-5, is SAVISQKPSRDICQRGTSLTIQCQVDSQVTMMFWYRQQPGQSLTLIATANQGSEATYESGFVIDKFPISRPNLTFSTLTVSNMSPEDSSIYLCSVRGLAGGLSTETQYFGPGTRLLVL.

This clonotype occurred a few times. V usage is TRBV18 and J usage is TRBJ2-5; perhaps TRBD1 as D (6 bases). The V end was cut by 4 bases, the J end by 4 bases, with 10 bases between. Germline assignment: CDR1 KGHSH and CDR2 LQKENI. This CDR3 comprises 13 residues. Here the CDR3 DNA reads TGTGCCAGCTCACTGGGACACTCAGAGACCCAGTACTTC. Amino acid sequence: CASSLGHSETQYF.

This clonotype turned up a few times. The rearrangement links TRBV28 to TRBJ2-1; D is undetermined. V gave up 10 bases and J gave up 10 bases, with 17 bases separating them. Germline loops: CDR1 MDHEN, CDR2 SYDVKM. The CDR3 spans 12 residues. The CDR3 region is CATRTDSWEQFF. The CDR3 DNA reads TGTGCCACTAGGACCGACTCGTGGGAGCAGTTCTTC.

This clonotype was counted ten times or more. The chain joins TRBV29-1 to TRBJ1-1, with D unresolved. The germline CDR1 and CDR2 sequences are SQVTM and ANQGSEA. The CDR3 consists of 10 residues. The V and J ends lost 3 bases and 7 bases respectively, with 6 bases between them. The CDR3 sequence: CSVEEGEAFF. In nucleotides, the CDR3 is TGCAGCGTTGAGGAGGGTGAAGCTTTCTTT.

The table lists this clonotype with a count of one. The genes are TRBV14 and TRBJ2-7, with D possibly TRBD2 on 6 matching bases. V lost 4 bases, J lost 0 bases, and 13 bases lay in between. The CDR3 is made up of 15 amino acids. Germline V gene sequence: CDR1 SGHDN, CDR2 FVKESK. The CDR3: CASSPPGLRSYEQYF. CDR3 bases: TGTGCCAGCAGCCCTCCGGGACTCCGCTCCTACGAGCAGTACTTC. Drawing the rest from reference TRBV14 and TRBJ2-7, the complete variable domain is EAGVTQFPSHSVIEKGQTVTLRCDPISGHDNLYWYRRVMGKEIKFLLHFVKESKQDESGMPNNRFLAERTGGTYSTLKVQPAELEDSGVYFCASSPPGLRSYEQYFGPGTRLTVT.

This clonotype came up many times. CDR3 loop: CSGENTEAFF. CDR3 DNA sequence: TGCAGCGGGGAAAACACTGAAGCTTTCTTT. This chain joins TRBV29-1 and TRBJ1-1; D is unclear. V lost 7 bases and J lost 2, with 5 bases in between. The germline gives CDR1 SQVTM, CDR2 ANQGSEA. The CDR3 is 10 amino acids.

This clonotype appeared many times. This chain links TRBV3-1 with TRBJ2-1; TRBD2 agrees at 7 bases. The germline CDR1 and CDR2 sequences are LGHDT and YNNKEL (reference sequence). The ends lost 0 bases at V and 8 bases at J; junction bases unmatched: 7. This CDR3 contains 15 residues. This chain's CDR3 is CASSQDPRGSHEQFF. As DNA, the CDR3 is TGTGCCAGCAGCCAAGATCCGCGGGGGAGTCATGAGCAGTTCTTC.

This clonotype was detected many times. The genes are TRBV21-1 and TRBJ2-2. TRBV21-1 is labeled a pseudogene. The length of the CDR3 is 14 residues. CDR3 in amino acids: CASSKVGNTGELFF. Here the CDR3 DNA reads TGTGCCAGCAGCAAAGTAGGGAACACCGGGGAGCTGTTTTTT.

This clonotype has at least ten counts. DNA for the CDR3: TGCGCCAGCAGCTCCCGGGGGGACAATGAGCAGTTCTTC. Its translation is CASSSRGDNEQFF. This chain connects TRBV5-1 to TRBJ2-1; 7 nucleotides agree with TRBD2. Germline V lookup: CDR1 SGHRS, CDR2 YFSETQ. J was trimmed by 5 bases and V by 3 bases; bases with no gene match: 2. The CDR3 extends over 13 amino acids.

This clonotype was observed at least ten times. The genes are TRBV6-2 or TRBV6-3 and TRBJ1-4; D gene uncertain. CDR3 length equals 14 residues. V was shortened by 6 bases and J by 5 bases, with 13 bases between the two germline ends. The germline V gene has CDR1 MNHEY and CDR2 SVGEGT. The CDR3, as DNA: TGTGCCAGCAGGTCAAGAGCAGGAAATGAAAAACTGTTTTTT. This translates into CASRSRAGNEKLFF.

There are many counts of this clonotype. The chain has TRBV28 and TRBJ2-2; the D gene could be TRBD1 or TRBD2 (5 bases each). V was clipped by 6 bases and J by 4 bases, with 15 bases between them. The CDR3 sequence is 15 residues long. Looked up from germline, CDR1 is MDHEN and CDR2 is SYDVKM. CDR3 protein: CASSEGSIFTGELFF. CDR3 sequence (DNA): TGTGCCAGCAGCGAGGGGTCGATCTTCACCGGGGAGCTGTTTTTT.

This clonotype was seen more than once but under ten times. J is TRBJ2-4 and V is TRBV5-1; D is perhaps TRBD1 (6 bases). In germline, CDR1 is SGHRS, CDR2 YFSETQ. CDR3 length: 15 residues. The ends were cut back, 0 bases at V and 7 bases at J, with 14 bases in the middle. CDR3 region: CASSLATGQKNIQYF. CDR3 bases: TGCGCCAGCAGCTTGGCCACAGGGCAGAAGAACATTCAGTACTTC.

This clonotype came up many times. The CDR3 loop is CASSFSADYGYTF. CDR3 in DNA: TGCGCCAGCAGCTTCTCGGCAGACTATGGCTACACCTTC. This rearrangement joins TRBV5-1 to TRBJ1-2; D is unresolved. The CDR3 has 13 residues. V dropped 2 bases and J dropped 3 bases, with 8 bases sitting between them. Germline V gene lookup returns CDR1 SGHRS and CDR2 YFSETQ.

This clonotype was counted many times. The rearrangement links TRBV12-3 or TRBV12-4 to TRBJ2-2; D gene unclear. V shed 7 bases and J shed 4 bases, with 7 bases lying between them. The CDR3 is 12 residues long. The CDR3 region is CASNRRTGELFF. In DNA, the CDR3 is TGTGCCAGCAACCGACGCACCGGGGAGCTGTTTTTT.

This clonotype was observed a few times. V and J are TRBV29-1 and TRBJ2-7, with D possibly being TRBD2 (6 bases). The CDR3 is 12 amino acids. The V and J ends lost 8 bases and 6 bases respectively, with 17 bases between them. Germline V gene lookup returns CDR1 SQVTM and CDR2 ANQGSEA. CDR3 coding DNA: TGCAGCTCGTCATCCAGGCGGGGCGAGCAGTACTTC. Its protein is CSSSSRRGEQYF.

This clonotype was detected many times. V and J are TRBV7-9 and TRBJ2-3, with 11 bases fitting TRBD2. With 4 bases clipped from V and 3 bases from J, the junction kept 0 bases outside the gene matches. Germline V CDR1 and CDR2: SEHNR, FQNEAQ (reference sequence). The CDR3 is made up of 14 amino acids. The chain's CDR3 is CASSSSGRTDTQYF. The CDR3 region has the DNA TGTGCCAGCAGCTCTAGCGGGAGGACAGATACGCAGTATTTT.